The next 30 T cell receptor beta chains were all read from a single sample in a study of blood T cell repertoires in COVID-19. Assay used: immunoSEQ multiplex PCR; TCRdb lists only in-frame clones, some missing. The table shows roughly 290,000 clones, with over 75% occurring only once. The sample was PBMCs or T cells enriched from blood (not recorded which). Every receptor here comes from a woman aged 25 to 39 who had recovered from COVID-19.

The chain employs TRBV2 and TRBJ1-1; 8 bases fit TRBD1. The V gene's germline CDR1 is SNHLY and CDR2 FYNNEI. This CDR3 is built from 15 residues. V shed 6 bases, J shed 2 bases, and the junction held 8 bases outside the gene matches. In DNA, the CDR3 is TGTGCCAGCAGGGACAGGGTAAACCCTAACACTGAAGCTTTCTTT. Translated, it gives CASRDRVNPNTEAFF.

The chain recombines TRBV27 with TRBJ2-1, with TRBD2 as a possible D gene (6 bases). Per germline, CDR1 MNHEY and CDR2 SMNVEV (reference sequence). V was clipped by 5 bases and J by 4 bases, with 21 bases between them. The CDR3 extends over 17 amino acids. Here the CDR3 DNA reads TGTGCCAGCAGTCTAAGTTGGGGAGGATATCGATACAATGAGCAGTTCTTC. The encoded protein is CASSLSWGGYRYNEQFF.

This chain connects TRBV2 to TRBJ2-5; D call uncertain. Germline CDR1 SNHLY, CDR2 FYNNEI. The length of the CDR3 is 15 residues. Deletions cut 1 base from V and 2 bases from J, with 11 bases between. For the CDR3, the DNA is TGTGCCAGCAGTGAAGAAGGTACCAGGCAAGAGACCCAGTACTTC. Encoded protein: CASSEEGTRQETQYF.

The chain carries TRBV18 and TRBJ1-1; TRBD1 is a possible D gene (5 bases). Germline CDR1 KGHSH, CDR2 LQKENI. The CDR3 has 13 amino acids. V was trimmed by 3 bases and J by 3 bases, leaving 8 bases between them. CDR3: CASSPPTDTEAFF. Here the CDR3 DNA reads TGTGCCAGCTCACCGCCGACAGACACTGAAGCTTTCTTT.

V usage is TRBV10-3 and J usage is TRBJ2-7; D is possibly TRBD2 (6 bases). Trimming cost V 3 bases and J 6 bases, with 9 bases left between them. The CDR3 runs 12 residues. Per the germline V gene, CDR1 is ENHRY and CDR2 is SYGVKD. CDR3 in DNA: TGTGCCATCAGTGATTCTAGCGCCGAGCAGTACTTC. It translates to CAISDSSAEQYF.

The chain joins TRBV7-2 to TRBJ1-5, with a tentative D call TRBD1 (5 bases). The V end lost 3 bases, the J end lost 6 bases, and 9 bases lay between the germline ends. The CDR3 is 13 amino acids. CDR1 is SGHTA, CDR2 FQGNSA, per germline. The CDR3 nucleotides are TGTGCCAGCAGCTTGACAGCATTTCAGCCCCAGCATTTT. This encodes CASSLTAFQPQHF.

The V gene is TRBV15, the J gene TRBJ2-1; 8 nucleotides align to TRBD2. The V and J ends lost 4 bases and 7 bases, in that order; junction bases with no gene match: 9. From germline, CDR1 is LNHNV and CDR2 YYDKDF (reference sequence). This CDR3 region has 15 residues. This CDR3 reads CATSTLSGSENEQFF. CDR3 nucleotides: TGTGCCACCAGCACCCTCAGCGGGAGTGAGAATGAGCAGTTCTTC.

The chain recombines TRBV4-2 with TRBJ1-4; possibly TRBD1 for D (5 bases). The V gene lost 2 bases and the J gene lost 4 bases, with 11 bases spanning the gap. The V gene's germline CDR1 is LGHNA and CDR2 YNFKEQ. The CDR3 has 15 amino acids. The CDR3 loop reads CASSQPGLDNEKLFF. For the CDR3, the DNA is TGTGCCAGCAGCCAACCGGGACTAGATAATGAAAAACTGTTTTTT.

On this clone itself: A read error may account for a junction end that differs from germline. The chain is built from TRBV3-1 (or the pseudogene TRBV3-2) and TRBJ2-7; D might be TRBD2 (6 bases). Germline V gene data show CDR1 as LGHDT and CDR2 as YNNKEL (reference sequence). The CDR3 has 12 residues. DNA of the CDR3: TGTGCCAGCAGCCAAGTTCCCGGGGAGGTCGACTTC. This sequence encodes CASSQVPGEVDF.

The rearrangement joins TRBV12-3 or TRBV12-4 to TRBJ1-1; TRBD1 aligns across 8 bases. This CDR3 has 13 residues. J lost 6 bases, V lost 6 bases, and 6 bases had no gene match. The CDR3 DNA follows: TGTGCCAGCAGGTCGACAGGGGATGCTGAAGCTTTCTTT. Protein: CASRSTGDAEAFF.

As to this clone: The same CDR3 also results from other DNA sequences found in this sample. The chain is built from TRBV3-1 (or the pseudogene TRBV3-2) and TRBJ1-1; a possible D gene is TRBD1 (6 bases). This CDR3 region has 14 residues. The V end lost 2 bases, the J end lost 1 base, and 8 bases lay between the germline ends. Germline assignment: CDR1 LGHDT and CDR2 YNNKEL (reference sequence). CDR3 bases: TGTGCCAGCAGCCAACTACAGGGGAACACTGAAGCTTTCTTT. Translating it yields CASSQLQGNTEAFF.

V usage is TRBV2 and J usage is TRBJ1-4; D may be TRBD1 (5 bases). The CDR3 sequence is 13 residues long. V was trimmed by 7 bases and J by 7 bases, leaving 13 bases between them. The V gene's germline CDR1 is SNHLY and CDR2 FYNNEI. The DNA for the CDR3 is TGTGCCAGCACAGGCAGGGTAATTGAAAAACTGTTTTTT. The encoded protein is CASTGRVIEKLFF.

This clone has only one observation. The chain has TRBV19 and TRBJ1-2, with D unresolved. Germline V gene data show CDR1 as LNHDA and CDR2 as SQIVND (reference sequence). The CDR3 runs 16 residues. V was cut by 5 bases and J by 0 bases, with 16 bases left in between. The CDR3 reads CASSLNPTIANYGYTF. CDR3 nucleotides: TGTGCCAGTAGTTTAAACCCGACAATCGCTAACTATGGCTACACCTTC.

This clone has more than one count but fewer than ten. The chain uses TRBV27 and TRBJ2-7; 8 bases are a match to TRBD1. Trimming at V came to 5 bases and at J to 4 bases, leaving 10 bases not matched to a gene. Per the germline V gene, CDR1 is MNHEY and CDR2 is SMNVEV (reference sequence). This CDR3 spans 15 amino acids. This CDR3 reads CASSASTGDEYEQYF. DNA of the CDR3: TGTGCCAGCAGTGCATCGACAGGGGATGAGTACGAGCAGTACTTC.

This clone was detected ten times or more. The chain combines TRBV9 with TRBJ2-3; a weak D match, TRBD1 (6 bases). The germline V gene encodes CDR1 SGDLS and CDR2 YYNGEE. The CDR3 totals 14 residues. Trimming shortened V by 4 bases and J by 0 bases, and 9 bases separated the two germline ends. This CDR3 is CASSSQGSTDTQYF. The DNA for the CDR3 is TGTGCCAGCAGCTCCCAGGGGAGCACAGATACGCAGTATTTT. The whole variable domain, remainder taken from reference TRBV9 and TRBJ2-3, is DSGVTQTPKHLITATGQRVTLRCSPRSGDLSVYWYQQSLDQGLQFLIQYYNGEERAKGNILERFSAQQFPDLHSELNLSSLELGDSALYFCASSSQGSTDTQYFGPGTRLTVL.

The chain employs TRBV27 and TRBJ2-1; TRBD2 matches 12 bases. J lost 9 bases, V lost 3 bases, and 6 bases had no gene match. This CDR3 spans 15 amino acids. Germline V gene lookup returns CDR1 MNHEY and CDR2 SMNVEV (reference sequence). Written as DNA, the CDR3 is TGTGCCAGCAGTTTTGCTAGCGGGAGGGCGGTTGAGCAGTTCTTC. Its translation: CASSFASGRAVEQFF.

The chain combines TRBV3-1 (or the pseudogene TRBV3-2) with TRBJ1-2; TRBD1 is a possible D gene (5 bases). The V end lost 5 bases, the J end lost 5 bases, and 18 bases lay between the germline ends. The CDR3 contains 15 residues. Germline lookup yields CDR1 LGHDT and CDR2 YNNKEL (reference sequence). Here the CDR3 DNA reads TGTGCCAGCAGCGCCGGGGACTTCGGTGGGTATGGCTACACCTTC. It specifies CASSAGDFGGYGYTF.

J is TRBJ1-2 and V is TRBV28; TRBD1 matches 9 bases. Germline CDR1 MDHEN, CDR2 SYDVKM. With V trimmed by 1 base and J by 8 bases, 8 bases remained unmatched. This CDR3 contains 15 residues. The CDR3 nucleotides read TGTGCCAGCAGTTTATCACGGACAGGGGCGGGAGGCTACACCTTC. Translated, it gives CASSLSRTGAGGYTF.

This chain joins TRBV20-1 and TRBJ2-3; 8 nucleotides match TRBD2. The length of the CDR3 is 15 residues. Germline V lookup: CDR1 DFQATT, CDR2 SNEGSKA (reference sequence). V gave up 3 bases and J gave up 5 bases; unmatched junction bases: 10. The CDR3 sequence: CSASPLAEGGDTQYF. Written as DNA, the CDR3 is TGCAGTGCTAGTCCACTAGCGGAGGGCGGAGATACGCAGTATTTT.

The rearrangement links TRBV28 to TRBJ1-2, with D uncertain. Germline V CDR1 and CDR2: MDHEN, SYDVKM. The CDR3 is 14 amino acids. Trimming took off 6 bases at V and 0 bases at J, with 11 bases between the two ends. Here the CDR3 reads CASSSISPNYGYTF. The CDR3 nucleotides read TGTGCCAGCAGCTCGATCAGTCCTAACTATGGCTACACCTTC.

As regards this clone: Other DNA sequences from this sample encode an identical CDR3 as well. This chain uses TRBV18 with TRBJ2-7, with TRBD2 as a possible D gene (6 bases). The germline V gene has CDR1 KGHSH and CDR2 LQKENI. The CDR3 has 14 amino acids. V lost 0 bases, J lost 2 bases, and 8 bases lay in between. CDR3 protein: CASSPPGTPYEQYF. For the CDR3, the DNA is TGTGCCAGCTCACCACCCGGGACTCCCTACGAGCAGTACTTC.

This clone was found once. The chain carries TRBV5-6 and TRBJ1-2; 11 bases agree with TRBD1. V was pared by 5 bases and J by 8 bases, with 8 bases of the junction left unmatched. This CDR3 is 14 amino acids long. Germline CDR1 reads SGHDT; CDR2 reads YYEEEE. CDR3 DNA sequence: TGTGCCAGCAGTCCGGACAGGGGGCGATCAGGCTACACCTTC. Translated, it gives CASSPDRGRSGYTF. The full variable domain, in which reference TRBV5-6 and TRBJ1-2 provide the parts outside the CDR3, is DAGVTQSPTHLIKTRGQQVTLRCSPKSGHDTVSWYQQALGQGPQFIFQYYEEEERQRGNFPDRFSGHQFPNYSSELNVNALLLGDSALYLCASSPDRGRSGYTFGSGTRLTVV.

The V and J genes are TRBV11-3 and TRBJ2-7, with D possibly TRBD2 on 6 matching bases. V shed 5 bases and J shed 6 bases, with 11 bases lying between them. This CDR3 has 12 amino acids. CDR1 and CDR2 (germline): SGHNT, YENEEA. The chain's CDR3 is CASSLLRGEQYF. The CDR3 DNA follows: TGTGCCAGCAGCCTACTGCGGGGCGAGCAGTACTTC.

The CDR3 nucleotides are TGTGCCAGAAGCTTGGCGACAGGGTGGGATAATTCACCCCTCCACTTT. Protein sequence: CARSLATGWDNSPLHF. The rearrangement links TRBV7-5 to TRBJ1-6; the D call TRBD1 from the table was never checked on the DNA. TRBV7-5 is given as a pseudogene. The CDR3 is 16 amino acids.

The CDR3 coding sequence is TGTGCCAGCAGTTACGGCTCCGGAGATGGCATTCAGTACTTC. Protein sequence: CASSYGSGDGIQYF. The V gene is TRBV27, the J gene TRBJ2-4, with D unresolved. In germline, CDR1 is MNHEY, CDR2 SMNVEV (reference sequence). The CDR3 loop spans 14 amino acids. Between the trimmed V and J ends, which lost 4 bases and 9 bases, there was a span of 16 bases.

This chain joins TRBV11-2 and TRBJ2-7; 12 nucleotides align to TRBD2. CDR3 length: 18 residues. The germline V gene has CDR1 SGHAT and CDR2 FQNNGV. V shed 0 bases, J shed 2 bases, and the junction held 8 bases outside the gene matches. The CDR3 spells CASSLDTRLAGDPYEQYF. The CDR3 DNA follows: TGTGCCAGCAGCTTAGACACCCGACTAGCGGGGGACCCCTACGAGCAGTACTTC.

Concerning this clone: Other nucleotide sequences in the sample specify the same CDR3. This chain links TRBV6-5 with TRBJ1-2; 9 nucleotides agree with TRBD1. Germline trimming cut 1 base from V and 7 bases from J; bases unmatched to any gene: 4. The CDR3 consists of 14 residues. The germline CDR1 and CDR2 sequences are MNHEY and SVGAGI. CDR3 amino acids: CASSYLQGASGYTF. The CDR3 DNA reads TGTGCCAGCAGTTACTTACAGGGGGCTAGTGGCTACACCTTC.

V is TRBV7-2 and J is TRBJ1-6; 8 bases align to TRBD1. The germline V gene encodes CDR1 SGHTA and CDR2 FQGNSA. V shed 6 bases and J 9 bases; nucleotides not matched to a gene: 13. The CDR3 covers 16 residues. CDR3 sequence (DNA): TGTGCCAGCAGACGTCAGGACAGGGTAGGGTTTTCACCCCTCCACTTT. As protein: CASRRQDRVGFSPLHF.

V usage is TRBV12-3 or TRBV12-4 and J usage is TRBJ1-2; the D is unclear. V was trimmed by 4 bases and J by 7 bases, leaving 10 bases between them. There are 12 residues in the CDR3. CDR3 loop: CASSSSTFGYTF. CDR3 coding DNA: TGTGCCAGCAGTTCGTCGACATTTGGCTACACCTTC.

This clone was observed a handful of times. This chain links TRBV28 with TRBJ1-1; maybe TRBD1 (6 bases). This CDR3 region has 15 residues. Trimming left V 6 bases short and J 0 bases short, with 14 bases between. CDR1 and CDR2 from the germline V gene are MDHEN and SYDVKM. The CDR3 sequence: CASSLRDNMNTEAFF. The DNA of the CDR3 is TGTGCCAGCAGCCTCCGGGACAACATGAACACTGAAGCTTTCTTT. Full variable domain (rest looked up from reference TRBV28 and TRBJ1-1): DVKVTQSSRYLVKRTGEKVFLECVQDMDHENMFWYRQDPGLGLRLIYFSYDVKMKEKGDIPEGYSVSREKKERFSLILESASTNQTSMYLCASSLRDNMNTEAFFGQGTRLTVV.